This entry is about one T cell receptor (beta chain). Its antigen is not identified. Using its own MiXCR run on the reads, TCRdb lists one record per CDR3 protein. Among around 800,000 distinct CDR3 sequences listed, roughly 33% were seen once. This record comes from a study of T cell repertoires in cytomegalovirus infection. Study context: Well-studied HLA-B-restricted CMV epitopes were used in the study alongside recently identified HLA-C-restricted ones. TCR beta signatures that were public indicated CMV infection and matching HLA type.

Study-level results: Dominating the ex vivo response were TCR beta clonotypes that were CMV-specific and HLA-C-restricted.

This CDR3 is 14 amino acids long. V dropped 3 bases and J dropped 7 bases, with 12 bases sitting between them. Germline V CDR1 and CDR2: SEHNR, FQNEAQ (reference sequence). This TCR was sampled from a human donor in good health (CMV status not recorded). Some clones in this sample may be carry-over from other donors' samples. The rearrangement joins TRBV7-9 to TRBJ2-2, with D unclear. Sequences were derived from cultured CD8+ T cells from PBMCs, sampled from culture after CMV antigen stimulation. Here the CDR3 DNA reads TGTGCCAGCAGCTTCCCTCCTGATGGCGGGGAGCTGTTTTTT. This translates into CASSFPPDGGELFF.